Shown below are 28 T cell receptor beta chains from a single sample sequenced in a study of response to subunit inactivated influenza vaccine. TCRdb re-called the RT-PCR reads with MiXCR, one entry per CDR3 protein. The sample shows approximately 480,000 distinct CDR3 sequences, around 9.9% of them seen only once. The material was PBMCs from blood, obtained about 40 days after vaccination. The receptors originated from a man in his forties or fifties who received an inactivated influenza vaccine.

The chain has TRBV7-6 and TRBJ2-5, with 7 bases identical to TRBD2. CDR1 is SGHVS and CDR2 is FNYEAQ in the germline V gene. CDR3 length: 15 amino acids. The V segment lost 6 bases and the J segment 5 bases; nucleotides outside the gene matches: 12. The CDR3, as DNA: TGTGCCAGCAGTCGGAGCTGGGGGGGGGTGGAGACCCAGTACTTC. Protein sequence: CASSRSWGGVETQYF.

V usage is TRBV14 and J usage is TRBJ1-1; no clear D. V was cut by 6 bases and J by 2 bases, with 10 bases left in between. Germline values: CDR1 SGHDN, CDR2 FVKESK. This CDR3 comprises 13 residues. This CDR3 is CASSQQSNTEAFF. The CDR3 coding sequence is TGTGCCAGCAGTCAACAGAGTAACACTGAAGCTTTCTTT.

The chain carries TRBV20-1 and TRBJ2-2; 14 bases line up with TRBD2. V trimming: 2 bases; J trimming: 4 bases; junction bases outside the gene matches: 3. Germline V gene sequence: CDR1 DFQATT, CDR2 SNEGSKA (reference sequence). CDR3 length: 16 residues. CDR3 DNA sequence: TGCAGTGCTAGACGGACTAGCGGGGGGTTCACCGGGGAGCTGTTTTTT. Translating gives CSARRTSGGFTGELFF.

The table lists this clonotype with a few counts. The CDR3 loop is CASSSDRRETQYF. The DNA of the CDR3 is TGCGCCAGCAGCTCGGACAGAAGGGAGACCCAGTACTTC. This chain connects TRBV5-1 to TRBJ2-5; the D gene is possibly TRBD1 (6 bases). Germline CDR1 SGHRS, CDR2 YFSETQ. Trimming removed 3 bases from V and 5 bases from J, with 11 bases in between. The length of the CDR3 is 13 residues.

This clonotype turned up a few times. This chain joins TRBV9 and TRBJ2-1; TRBD1 is a possible D gene (5 bases). CDR3 size: 15 residues. The germline CDR1 and CDR2 sequences are SGDLS and YYNGEE. V lost 0 bases to trimming and J lost 4 bases, with 11 bases between them. The CDR3 DNA reads as TGTGCCAGCAGCGTAGGGCCAGGGCAGTACAATGAGCAGTTCTTC. Encoded protein: CASSVGPGQYNEQFF.

Many counts were recorded for this clonotype. The chain has TRBV12-3 or TRBV12-4 and TRBJ1-4; no clear D gene. V was cut by 7 bases and J by 13 bases, with 16 bases left in between. This CDR3 region has 12 residues. This CDR3 is CASTEHWNRLFF. In DNA, the CDR3 is TGTGCCAGCACAGAACATTGGAACAGACTGTTTTTT.

This clonotype has a handful of counts. The V gene is TRBV20-1, the J gene TRBJ1-4, with a possible D match to TRBD1 (6 bases). CDR3 length: 13 amino acids. Germline V gives CDR1 DFQATT, CDR2 SNEGSKA (reference sequence). Between the trimmed V and J ends, which lost 5 bases and 6 bases, there was a span of 13 bases. The CDR3 loop reads CSAYQGKDEKLFF. For the CDR3, the DNA is TGCAGTGCTTACCAGGGGAAAGATGAAAAACTGTTTTTT.

The J gene is TRBJ2-7, the V gene TRBV14, with a possible D match to TRBD2 (7 bases). This CDR3 has 16 amino acids. Trimming cost V 2 bases and J 0 bases, with 14 bases left between them. Germline loops: CDR1 SGHDN, CDR2 FVKESK. This CDR3 reads CASSQIGGGSSYEQYF. The DNA of the CDR3 is TGTGCCAGCAGCCAAATTGGCGGGGGCAGCTCCTACGAGCAGTACTTC. The entire variable domain, with the rest obtained from reference TRBV14 and TRBJ2-7, is as follows: EAGVTQFPSHSVIEKGQTVTLRCDPISGHDNLYWYRRVMGKEIKFLLHFVKESKQDESGMPNNRFLAERTGGTYSTLKVQPAELEDSGVYFCASSQIGGGSSYEQYFGPGTRLTVT.

The V and J genes are TRBV4-3 and TRBJ2-7; 10 nucleotides align to TRBD1. The ends lost 3 bases at V and 3 bases at J; junction bases unmatched: 8. Germline V gives CDR1 LGHNA, CDR2 YSLEER. The CDR3 totals 16 residues. CDR3 DNA sequence: TGCGCCAGCAGCCAGGGGATCGGACAGGGGGTCTACGAGCAGTACTTC. This encodes CASSQGIGQGVYEQYF.

The chain joins TRBV12-3 or TRBV12-4 to TRBJ1-6; 9 positions match TRBD1. The junction had 9 bases not matched to a gene; V was cut back by 7 bases and J by 14 bases. This CDR3 is built from 13 residues. The CDR3 sequence: CASMGGQGISLHF. CDR3 bases: TGTGCCAGCATGGGAGGACAGGGGATCTCCCTCCACTTT.

The J gene is TRBJ2-2, the V gene TRBV6-1, with 7 bases that match TRBD1. This CDR3 spans 16 amino acids. Per the germline V gene, CDR1 is MNHNS and CDR2 is SASEGT. The ends lost 10 bases at V and 1 base at J; junction bases unmatched: 12. CDR3 in DNA: TGTGCCACTCTAAAGCCGGGACAGCTGAACACCGGGGAGCTGTTTTTT. Translation: CATLKPGQLNTGELFF.

This chain joins TRBV6-2 or TRBV6-3 and TRBJ1-4; D is undetermined. V shed 4 bases and J shed 5 bases, with 11 bases lying between them. The CDR3 spans 14 residues. Per germline, CDR1 MNHEY and CDR2 SVGEGT. CDR3 amino acids: CASSSRAWNEKLFF. The CDR3 DNA is TGTGCCAGCAGTTCCCGGGCCTGGAATGAAAAACTGTTTTTT.

This clonotype was observed at least ten times. The chain links TRBV7-2 to TRBJ2-7; D is ambiguous. V was shortened by 6 bases and J by 0 bases, with 15 bases between the two germline ends. Germline CDR1 is SGHTA and CDR2 is FQGNSA. The CDR3 is made up of 15 amino acids. The CDR3 protein is CASRRRHLSSYEQYF. The CDR3 coding sequence is TGTGCCAGCAGACGCAGACATTTGAGCTCCTACGAGCAGTACTTC.

This clonotype was seen many times. The rearrangement uses TRBV20-1 and TRBJ2-1; 8 bases fit TRBD1. The germline V gene has CDR1 DFQATT and CDR2 SNEGSKA (reference sequence). The V gene end was trimmed by 5 bases and the J gene end by 3 bases; junction bases not matched to a gene: 6. The CDR3 has 14 amino acids. Here the CDR3 reads CSADRGEDYNEQFF. The CDR3 nucleotides read TGCAGTGCTGACAGGGGCGAGGACTACAATGAGCAGTTCTTC.

This clonotype has a count of ten or more. The chain links TRBV12-3 or TRBV12-4 to TRBJ2-1; TRBD2 agrees at 8 bases. Trimming at V came to 7 bases and at J to 5 bases, leaving 13 bases not matched to a gene. This CDR3 has 16 amino acids. CDR3 DNA: TGTGCCAGCATCCTTGGACCGGGACTAGGGAACAATGAGCAGTTCTTC. This gives the protein CASILGPGLGNNEQFF.

The J gene is TRBJ2-5, the V gene TRBV6-5, with 7 bases matching TRBD2. J was trimmed by 2 bases and V by 2 bases; bases with no gene match: 5. CDR1 and CDR2 (germline): MNHEY, SVGAGI. CDR3 length equals 15 residues. The CDR3 nucleotides are TGTGCCAGCAGTTACGAAGGGCGGGGGCAAGAGACCCAGTACTTC. It specifies CASSYEGRGQETQYF.

The gene calls are TRBV10-3 and TRBJ2-5; D is perhaps TRBD1 or TRBD2 (5 bases each). Looked up from germline, CDR1 is ENHRY and CDR2 is SYGVKD. The length of the CDR3 is 14 residues. Trimming took off 4 bases at V and 5 bases at J, with 14 bases between the two ends. The chain's CDR3 is CAISVWGMEETQYF. For the CDR3, the DNA is TGTGCCATCAGTGTGTGGGGGATGGAGGAGACCCAGTACTTC.

This clonotype has just a few counts. V usage is TRBV6-2 or TRBV6-3 and J usage is TRBJ1-5; D might be TRBD1 (5 bases). The V gene's germline CDR1 is MNHEY and CDR2 SVGEGT. CDR3 size: 15 residues. The V end lost 7 bases, the J end lost 1 base, and 14 bases lay between the germline ends. The CDR3 DNA reads TGTGCCAGCATTTCGGGGCCGTTGAGCAATCAGCCCCAGCATTTT. Protein: CASISGPLSNQPQHF.

The genes are TRBV5-1 and TRBJ2-1; a weak D match, TRBD2 (5 bases). V was clipped by 0 bases and J by 0 bases, with 16 bases between them. CDR1 is SGHRS and CDR2 is YFSETQ in the germline V gene. This CDR3 has 18 residues. The CDR3 nucleotides read TGCGCCAGCAGCTTGGGTCCCTGGACTGACCCCTCCTACAATGAGCAGTTCTTC. Translating it yields CASSLGPWTDPSYNEQFF. The variable domain in full, completed from reference TRBV5-1 and TRBJ2-1, reads KAGVTQTPRYLIKTRGQQVTLSCSPISGHRSVSWYQQTPGQGLQFLFEYFSETQRNKGNFPGRFSGRQFSNSRSEMNVSTLELGDSALYLCASSLGPWTDPSYNEQFFGPGTRLTVL.

This clonotype was recorded a few times. The rearrangement links TRBV7-9 to TRBJ2-2; TRBD2 aligns across 10 bases. This CDR3 spans 16 amino acids. The V gene's germline CDR1 is SEHNR and CDR2 FQNEAQ (reference sequence). V lost 4 bases to trimming and J lost 5 bases; unmatched junction nucleotides: 7. The CDR3 region is CASSSSGGGWTGELFF. The CDR3 coding sequence is TGTGCCAGCAGCTCTAGCGGGGGTGGATGGACCGGGGAGCTGTTTTTT.

This clonotype showed up many times. V and J are TRBV20-1 and TRBJ2-5, with a tentative D call TRBD1 (5 bases). The CDR3 covers 16 residues. V dropped 0 bases and J dropped 0 bases, with 14 bases sitting between them. CDR1 is DFQATT, CDR2 SNEGSKA, per germline (reference sequence). CDR3 region: CSARDSGRTYQETQYF. The CDR3 DNA sequence: TGCAGTGCTAGAGATTCAGGGCGGACGTACCAAGAGACCCAGTACTTC.

This clonotype was seen many times. The V call is TRBV5-6, the J call TRBJ2-2, with TRBD1 identical over 8 bases. Germline V gene sequence: CDR1 SGHDT, CDR2 YYEEEE. The CDR3 consists of 16 residues. J lost 0 bases, V lost 2 bases, and 3 bases had no gene match. The CDR3 spells CASSFGQGANTGELFF. As DNA, the CDR3 is TGTGCCAGCAGCTTCGGACAGGGTGCGAACACCGGGGAGCTGTTTTTT.

This clonotype was observed a few times. The CDR3 DNA reads TGTGCCAGCAGCCAAGAATTGCGGTCCACAGATACGCAGTATTTT. Protein sequence: CASSQELRSTDTQYF. The chain joins TRBV4-2 to TRBJ2-3; no definite D call. Germline loops: CDR1 LGHNA, CDR2 YNFKEQ. The V end was cut by 0 bases, the J end by 2 bases, with 9 bases between. The CDR3 is 15 residues long.

The table lists this clonotype with many counts. V and J are TRBV12-3 or TRBV12-4 and TRBJ1-2; tentatively, D is TRBD1 (6 bases). Trimming took off 6 bases at V and 6 bases at J, with 14 bases between the two ends. The CDR3 is 13 residues long. This CDR3 reads CASSPDRRNGYTF. The CDR3 DNA sequence: TGTGCCAGCAGCCCTGACAGGAGGAATGGCTACACCTTC.

This clonotype was counted many times. This chain links TRBV4-2 with TRBJ2-5; D possibly uses TRBD1 or TRBD2 (6 bases each). There are 17 residues in the CDR3. Germline CDR1 and CDR2: LGHNA and YNFKEQ. Trimming left V 0 bases short and J 5 bases short, with 19 bases between. The CDR3 spells CASSQDLTGRRGETQYF. The CDR3 region has the DNA TGTGCCAGCAGCCAAGACCTCACAGGGCGGAGGGGGGAGACCCAGTACTTC.

This clonotype has more than one count but fewer than ten. In nucleotides, the CDR3 is TGTGCCAGTAAACTTCTCGGGGGGACCGGGGAGCTGTTTTTT. Amino acids: CASKLLGGTGELFF. The rearrangement links TRBV27 to TRBJ2-2; TRBD2 matches 7 bases. This CDR3 is 14 amino acids long. CDR1 MNHEY and CDR2 SMNVEV come from the germline V gene (reference sequence). The ends lost 9 bases at V and 5 bases at J; junction bases unmatched: 9.

The chain links TRBV15 to TRBJ2-1; perhaps TRBD2 as D (6 bases). This CDR3 has 13 residues. The germline CDR1 and CDR2 sequences are LNHNV and YYDKDF (reference sequence). V lost 6 bases and J 7 bases, leaving 13 bases between the germline ends. This chain's CDR3 is CATSNRDSNEQFF. The CDR3 nucleotides read TGTGCCACCAGTAATCGGGACTCAAATGAGCAGTTCTTC.

This clonotype was detected a few times. The CDR3 loop is CASSLVGAGGYTF. The CDR3 bases are TGTGCCAGCAGCTTAGTAGGGGCTGGGGGCTACACCTTC. This chain connects TRBV7-2 to TRBJ1-2; tentative D call: TRBD1 (5 bases). V was pared by 1 base and J by 8 bases, with 11 bases between. Germline assignment: CDR1 SGHTA and CDR2 FQGNSA. The CDR3 loop spans 13 amino acids.